This TCR beta chain appears in the sequencing data of a study of control samples from healthy donors and cancer patients (dated by TCRdb to 2018 to 2020). Turning to this clone: The clone's antigen remains unknown. No base quality information exists; no much larger clone differs at one position.

Libraries were made using the immunoSEQ multiplex PCR assay. TCRdb obtained this table from immuneACCESS and retained in-frame rearrangements with V and J assigned. These tables miss some clones; where compared with another copy, unresolved V genes account for less than half of the shortfall, and the remainder is unexplained. This sample has some 220,000 clones in its table, and 85% to 95% of those were observed once. The ten top clones hold roughly 1.6% of the sample. The clonotype comes from a man in his fifties in good health. Sequencing was done on a sample of blood.

The CDR3 protein is CASGRISNQPQHF. The DNA sequence is TGTGCCAGCGGACGTATCAGCAATCAGCCCCAGCATTTT. The V and J genes are TRBV6-6 and TRBJ1-5; the D gene cannot be named for sure. The V and J ends are trimmed by 8 bases and 1 base, leaving 9 bases between them. CDR1 and CDR2, looked up from the germline V gene (reference sequence), are MNHNY and SVGAGI. The CDR3 numbers 13 residues from cysteine through phenylalanine. Kept here is only the CDR3 DNA, which spans 39 bases and is read in frame from base 1.